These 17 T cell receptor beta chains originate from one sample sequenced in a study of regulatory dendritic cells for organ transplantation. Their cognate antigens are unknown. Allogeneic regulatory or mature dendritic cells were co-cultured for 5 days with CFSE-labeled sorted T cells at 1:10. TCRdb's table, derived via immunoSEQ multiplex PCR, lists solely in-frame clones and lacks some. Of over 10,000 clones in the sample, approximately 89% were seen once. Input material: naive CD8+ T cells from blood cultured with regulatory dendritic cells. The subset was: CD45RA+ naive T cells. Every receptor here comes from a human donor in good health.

In DNA, the CDR3 is TGCGCCAGCAGCCAAGATCTCGGGGATGAAGCTTTCTTT. Its protein product is CASSQDLGDEAFF. The chain employs TRBV4-3 and TRBJ1-1; D is ambiguous. The CDR3 spans 13 residues. Germline V gene lookup returns CDR1 LGHNA and CDR2 YSLEER. V dropped 0 bases and J dropped 7 bases, with 9 bases sitting between them.

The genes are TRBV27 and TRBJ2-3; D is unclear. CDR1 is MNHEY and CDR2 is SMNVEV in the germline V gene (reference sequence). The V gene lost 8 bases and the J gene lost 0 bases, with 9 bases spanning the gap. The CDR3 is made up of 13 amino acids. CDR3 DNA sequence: TGTGCCAGCTCCGACTTTAGCACAGATACGCAGTATTTT. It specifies CASSDFSTDTQYF.

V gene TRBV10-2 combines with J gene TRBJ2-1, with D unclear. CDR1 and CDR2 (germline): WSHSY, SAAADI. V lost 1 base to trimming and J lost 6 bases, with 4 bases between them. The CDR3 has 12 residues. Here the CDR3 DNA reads TGCGCCAGCAGTGAGTATGGCAATGAGCAGTTCTTC. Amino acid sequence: CASSEYGNEQFF.

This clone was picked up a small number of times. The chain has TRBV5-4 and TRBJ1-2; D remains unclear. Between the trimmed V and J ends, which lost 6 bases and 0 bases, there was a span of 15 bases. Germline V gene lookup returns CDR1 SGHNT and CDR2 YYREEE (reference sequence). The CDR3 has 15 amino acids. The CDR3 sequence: CASTFLGNPNYGYTF. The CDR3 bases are TGTGCCAGCACCTTCCTCGGGAACCCTAACTATGGCTACACCTTC.

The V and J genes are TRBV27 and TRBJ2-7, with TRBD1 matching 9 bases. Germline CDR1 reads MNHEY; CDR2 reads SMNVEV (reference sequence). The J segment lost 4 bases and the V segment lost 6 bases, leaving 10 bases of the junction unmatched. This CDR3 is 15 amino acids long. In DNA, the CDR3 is TGTGCCAGCAGCCTCCACGGGACAGGGAGTTACGAGCAGTACTTC. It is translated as CASSLHGTGSYEQYF.

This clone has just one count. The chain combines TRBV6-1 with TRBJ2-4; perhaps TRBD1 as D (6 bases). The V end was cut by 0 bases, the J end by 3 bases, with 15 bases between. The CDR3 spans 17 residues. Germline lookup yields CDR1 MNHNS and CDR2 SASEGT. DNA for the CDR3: TGTGCCAGCAGTGAAGCGCAGGGGAGATCCGTCAAAAACATTCAGTACTTC. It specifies CASSEAQGRSVKNIQYF.

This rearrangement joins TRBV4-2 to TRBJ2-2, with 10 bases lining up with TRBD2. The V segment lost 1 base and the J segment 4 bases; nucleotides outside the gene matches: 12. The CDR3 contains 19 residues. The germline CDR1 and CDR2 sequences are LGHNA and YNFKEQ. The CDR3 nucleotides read TGTGCCAGCAGCCAAGTTATCCAGCGGGAGGGCCTGGGCACCGGGGAGCTGTTTTTT. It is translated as CASSQVIQREGLGTGELFF.

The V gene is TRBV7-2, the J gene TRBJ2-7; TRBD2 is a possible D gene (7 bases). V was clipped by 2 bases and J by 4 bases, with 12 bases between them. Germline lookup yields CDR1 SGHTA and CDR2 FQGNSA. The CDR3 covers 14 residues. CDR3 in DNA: TGTGCCAGCAGCTTACGGGGGGCTAAATACGAGCAGTACTTC. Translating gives CASSLRGAKYEQYF.

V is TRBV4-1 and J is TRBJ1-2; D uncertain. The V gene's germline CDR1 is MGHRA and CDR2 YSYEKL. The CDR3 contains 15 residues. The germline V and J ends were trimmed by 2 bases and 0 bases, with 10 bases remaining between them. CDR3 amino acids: CASSQLGISNYGYTF. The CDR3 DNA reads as TGCGCCAGCAGCCAATTGGGCATATCTAACTATGGCTACACCTTC.

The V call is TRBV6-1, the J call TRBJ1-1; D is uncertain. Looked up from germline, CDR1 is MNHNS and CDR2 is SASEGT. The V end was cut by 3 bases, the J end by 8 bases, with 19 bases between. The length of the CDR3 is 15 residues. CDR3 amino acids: CASSDTGHWALEAFF. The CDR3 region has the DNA TGTGCCAGCAGTGATACCGGGCATTGGGCTTTGGAAGCTTTCTTT.

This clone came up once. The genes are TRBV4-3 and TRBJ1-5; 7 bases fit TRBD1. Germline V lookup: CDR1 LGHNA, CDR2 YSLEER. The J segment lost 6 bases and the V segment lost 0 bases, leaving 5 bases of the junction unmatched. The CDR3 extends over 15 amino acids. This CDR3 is CASSQDQGVAQPQHF. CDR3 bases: TGCGCCAGCAGCCAAGATCAGGGGGTGGCTCAGCCCCAGCATTTT.

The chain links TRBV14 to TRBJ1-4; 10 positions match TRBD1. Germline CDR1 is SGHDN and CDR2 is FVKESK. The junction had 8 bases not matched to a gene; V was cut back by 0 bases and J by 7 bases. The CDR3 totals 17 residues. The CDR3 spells CASSQEGTGVNIEKLFF. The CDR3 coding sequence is TGTGCCAGCAGCCAAGAAGGGACAGGGGTTAATATTGAAAAACTGTTTTTT.

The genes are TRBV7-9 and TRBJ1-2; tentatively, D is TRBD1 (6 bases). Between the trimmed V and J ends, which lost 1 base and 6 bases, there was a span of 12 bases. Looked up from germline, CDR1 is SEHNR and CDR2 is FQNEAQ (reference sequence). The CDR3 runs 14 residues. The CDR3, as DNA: TGTGCCAGCAGCTTAGGCTACAGGGTAAATGGCTACACCTTC. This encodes CASSLGYRVNGYTF. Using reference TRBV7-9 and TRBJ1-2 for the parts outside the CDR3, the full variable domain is DTGVSQNPRHKITKRGQNVTFRCDPISEHNRLYWYRQTLGQGPEFLTYFQNEAQLEKSRLLSDRFSAERPKGSFSTLEIQRTEQGDSAMYLCASSLGYRVNGYTFGSGTRLTVV.

CDR3: CASSQGRATTGELFF. CDR3 in DNA: TGTGCCAGCAGCCAAGGAAGAGCAACCACCGGGGAGCTGTTTTTT. The chain recombines TRBV4-2 with TRBJ2-2; unclear D gene. The V end was cut by 1 base, the J end by 4 bases, with 10 bases between. CDR3 length: 15 amino acids. Germline V CDR1 and CDR2: LGHNA, YNFKEQ.

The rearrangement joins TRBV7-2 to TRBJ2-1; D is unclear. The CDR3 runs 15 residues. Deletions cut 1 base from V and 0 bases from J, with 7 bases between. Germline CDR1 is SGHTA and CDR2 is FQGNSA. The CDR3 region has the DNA TGTGCCAGCAGCTTAGATTTACTCTCCTACAATGAGCAGTTCTTC. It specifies CASSLDLLSYNEQFF.

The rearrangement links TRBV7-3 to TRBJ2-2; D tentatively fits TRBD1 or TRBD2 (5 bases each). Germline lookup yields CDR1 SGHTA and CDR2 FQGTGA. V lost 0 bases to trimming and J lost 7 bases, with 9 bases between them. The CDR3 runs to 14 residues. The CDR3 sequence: CASSLTGAGGELFF. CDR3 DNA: TGTGCCAGCAGCTTAACCGGGGCGGGCGGGGAGCTGTTTTTT. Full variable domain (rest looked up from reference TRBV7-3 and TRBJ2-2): GAGVSQTPSNKVTEKGKYVELRCDPISGHTALYWYRQSLGQGPEFLIYFQGTGAADDSGLPNDRFFAVRPEGSVSTLKIQRTERGDSAVYLCASSLTGAGGELFFGEGSRLTVL.

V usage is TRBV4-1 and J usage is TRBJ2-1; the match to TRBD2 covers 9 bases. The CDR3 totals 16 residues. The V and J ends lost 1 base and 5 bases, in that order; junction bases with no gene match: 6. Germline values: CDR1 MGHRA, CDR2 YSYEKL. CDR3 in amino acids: CASSQVWLAGNNEQFF. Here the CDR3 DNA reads TGCGCCAGCAGCCAAGTTTGGCTAGCGGGGAACAATGAGCAGTTCTTC.